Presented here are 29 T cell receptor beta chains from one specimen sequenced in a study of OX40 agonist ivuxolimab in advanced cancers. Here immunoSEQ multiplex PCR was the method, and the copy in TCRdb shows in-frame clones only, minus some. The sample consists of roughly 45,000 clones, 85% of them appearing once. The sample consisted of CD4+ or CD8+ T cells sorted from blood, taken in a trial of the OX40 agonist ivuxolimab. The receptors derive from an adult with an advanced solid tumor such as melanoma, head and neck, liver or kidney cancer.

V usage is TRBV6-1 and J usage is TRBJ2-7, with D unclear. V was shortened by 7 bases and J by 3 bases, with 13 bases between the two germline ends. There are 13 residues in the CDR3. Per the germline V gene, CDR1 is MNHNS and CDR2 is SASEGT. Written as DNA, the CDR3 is TGTGCCAGCATTGGACGAACCTACTACGAGCAGTACTTC. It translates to CASIGRTYYEQYF.

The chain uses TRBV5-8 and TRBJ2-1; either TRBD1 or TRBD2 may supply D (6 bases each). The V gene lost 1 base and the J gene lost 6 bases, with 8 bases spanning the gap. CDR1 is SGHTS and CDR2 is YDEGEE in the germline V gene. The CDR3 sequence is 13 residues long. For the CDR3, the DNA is TGTGCCAGCAGCTTGAGGGGGGTCAATGAGCAGTTCTTC. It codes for CASSLRGVNEQFF.

In DNA, the CDR3 is TGTGCCAGCAGTTTATCGAAGGGAAACATCCTAGCACCCCTCCACTTT. Protein: CASSLSKGNILAPLHF. The chain links TRBV27 to TRBJ1-6; no definite D call. Trimming took off 0 bases at V and 11 bases at J, with 17 bases between the two ends. The CDR3 is made up of 16 amino acids. Germline-derived CDR1 and CDR2 are MNHEY and SMNVEV (reference sequence).

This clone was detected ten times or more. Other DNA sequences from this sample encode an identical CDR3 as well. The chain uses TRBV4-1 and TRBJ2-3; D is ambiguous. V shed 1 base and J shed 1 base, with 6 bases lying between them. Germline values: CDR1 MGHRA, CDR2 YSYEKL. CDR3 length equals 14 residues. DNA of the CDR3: TGCGCCAGCAGCCAAGGCGCCGGCACAGATACGCAGTATTTT. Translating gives CASSQGAGTDTQYF.

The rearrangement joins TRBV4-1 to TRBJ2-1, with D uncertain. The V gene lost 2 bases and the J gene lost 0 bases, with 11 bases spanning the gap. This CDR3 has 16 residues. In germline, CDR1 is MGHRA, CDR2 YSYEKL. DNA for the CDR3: TGCGCCAGCAGCCAACATACACTGAGCTCCTACAATGAGCAGTTCTTC. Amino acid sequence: CASSQHTLSSYNEQFF.

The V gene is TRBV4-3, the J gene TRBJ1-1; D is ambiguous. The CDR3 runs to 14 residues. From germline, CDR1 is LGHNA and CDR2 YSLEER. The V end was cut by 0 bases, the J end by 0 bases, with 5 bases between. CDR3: CASSQDWVNTEAFF. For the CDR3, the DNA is TGCGCCAGCAGCCAAGATTGGGTGAACACTGAAGCTTTCTTT.

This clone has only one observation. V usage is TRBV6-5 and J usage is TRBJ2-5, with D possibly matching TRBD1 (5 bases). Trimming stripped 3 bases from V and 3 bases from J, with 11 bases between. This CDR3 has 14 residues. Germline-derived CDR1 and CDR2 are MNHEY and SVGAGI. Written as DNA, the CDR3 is TGTGCCAGCAGTTATCGACCGGACAAAGAGACCCAGTACTTC. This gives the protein CASSYRPDKETQYF.

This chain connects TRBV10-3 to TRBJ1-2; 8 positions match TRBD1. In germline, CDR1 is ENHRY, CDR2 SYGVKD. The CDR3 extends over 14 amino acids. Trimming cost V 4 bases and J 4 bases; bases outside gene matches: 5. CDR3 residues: CAISGSTGGYGYTF. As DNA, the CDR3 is TGTGCCATCAGTGGATCTACAGGGGGCTATGGCTACACCTTC.

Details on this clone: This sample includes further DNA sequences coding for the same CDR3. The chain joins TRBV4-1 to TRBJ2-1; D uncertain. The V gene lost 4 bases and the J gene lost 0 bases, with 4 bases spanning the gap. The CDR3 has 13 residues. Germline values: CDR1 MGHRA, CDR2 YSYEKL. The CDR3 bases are TGCGCCAGCAGCCCAAGCTCCTACAATGAGCAGTTCTTC. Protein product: CASSPSSYNEQFF.

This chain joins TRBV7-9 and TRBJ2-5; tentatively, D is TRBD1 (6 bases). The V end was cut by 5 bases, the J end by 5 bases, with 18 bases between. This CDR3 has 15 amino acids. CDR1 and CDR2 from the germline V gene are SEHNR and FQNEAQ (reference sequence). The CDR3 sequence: CASSPQGSRPETQYF. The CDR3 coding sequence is TGTGCCAGCAGCCCCCAGGGGTCCCGGCCCGAGACCCAGTACTTC. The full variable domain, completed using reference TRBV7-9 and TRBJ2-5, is DTGVSQNPRHKITKRGQNVTFRCDPISEHNRLYWYRQTLGQGPEFLTYFQNEAQLEKSRLLSDRFSAERPKGSFSTLEIQRTEQGDSAMYLCASSPQGSRPETQYFGPGTRLLVL.

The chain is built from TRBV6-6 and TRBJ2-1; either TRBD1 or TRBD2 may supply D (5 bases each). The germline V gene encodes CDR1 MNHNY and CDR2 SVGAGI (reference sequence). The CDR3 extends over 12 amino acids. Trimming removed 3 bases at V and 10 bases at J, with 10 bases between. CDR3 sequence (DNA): TGTGCCAGCAGTTATGGGACCGTGGAGCAGTTCTTC. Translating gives CASSYGTVEQFF.

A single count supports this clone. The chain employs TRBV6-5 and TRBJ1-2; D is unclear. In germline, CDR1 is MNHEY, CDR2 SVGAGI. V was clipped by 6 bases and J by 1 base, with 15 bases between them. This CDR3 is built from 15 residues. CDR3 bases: TGTGCCAGCAGCGGCGGACCTGGGGTTAACTATGGCTACACCTTC. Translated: CASSGGPGVNYGYTF.

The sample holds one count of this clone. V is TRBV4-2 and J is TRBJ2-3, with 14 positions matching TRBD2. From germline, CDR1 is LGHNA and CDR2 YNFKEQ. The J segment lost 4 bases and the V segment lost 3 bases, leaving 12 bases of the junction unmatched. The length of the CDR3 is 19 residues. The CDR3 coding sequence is TGTGCCAGCAGCCACCAGACTAGCGGGGGGGCAGGTCCCCCAGATACGCAGTATTTT. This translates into CASSHQTSGGAGPPDTQYF.

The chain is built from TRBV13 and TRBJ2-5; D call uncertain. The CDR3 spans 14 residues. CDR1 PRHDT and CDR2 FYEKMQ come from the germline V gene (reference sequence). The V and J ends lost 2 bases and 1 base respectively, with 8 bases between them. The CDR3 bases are TGTGCCAGCAGCTTAAAGGGTGGCCAAGAGACCCAGTACTTC. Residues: CASSLKGGQETQYF.

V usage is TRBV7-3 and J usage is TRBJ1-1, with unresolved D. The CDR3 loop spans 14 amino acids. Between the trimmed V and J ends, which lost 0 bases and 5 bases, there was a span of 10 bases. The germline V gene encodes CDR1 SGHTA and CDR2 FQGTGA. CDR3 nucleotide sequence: TGTGCCAGCAGCTTAACGGGTAAAGGGACTGAAGCTTTCTTT. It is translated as CASSLTGKGTEAFF.

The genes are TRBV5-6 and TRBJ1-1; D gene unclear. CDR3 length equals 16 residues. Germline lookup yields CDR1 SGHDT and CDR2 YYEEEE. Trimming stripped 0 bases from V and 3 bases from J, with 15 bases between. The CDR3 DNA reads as TGTGCCAGCAGCTTGGCCCTAGGAGAGGGCCACACTGAAGCTTTCTTT. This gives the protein CASSLALGEGHTEAFF.

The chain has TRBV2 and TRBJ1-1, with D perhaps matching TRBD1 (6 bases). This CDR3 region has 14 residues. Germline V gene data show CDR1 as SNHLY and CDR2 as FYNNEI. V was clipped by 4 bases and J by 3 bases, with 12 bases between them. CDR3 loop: CASSARGAYTEAFF. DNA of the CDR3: TGTGCCAGCAGTGCTCGGGGGGCGTACACTGAAGCTTTCTTT.

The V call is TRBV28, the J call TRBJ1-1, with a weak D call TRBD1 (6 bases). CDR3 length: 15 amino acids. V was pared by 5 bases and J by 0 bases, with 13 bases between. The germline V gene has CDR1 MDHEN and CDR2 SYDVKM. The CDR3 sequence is CASSPLAGVNTEAFF. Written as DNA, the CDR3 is TGTGCCAGCAGTCCCCTGGCAGGGGTGAACACTGAAGCTTTCTTT.

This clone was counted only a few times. The CDR3 nucleotides read TGTGCCAGCAGTGTACAGGGAGGTTCGAACACCGGGGAGCTGTTTTTT. Its protein is CASSVQGGSNTGELFF. This rearrangement joins TRBV28 to TRBJ2-2; tentatively, D is TRBD1 or TRBD2 (6 bases each). Trimming stripped 5 bases from V and 0 bases from J, with 13 bases between. The CDR3 consists of 16 residues. The germline V gene encodes CDR1 MDHEN and CDR2 SYDVKM.

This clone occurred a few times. CDR3 in amino acids: CASSFISGTDTQYF. The CDR3 coding sequence is TGTGCCAGCAGTTTTATAAGCGGCACAGATACGCAGTATTTT. V is TRBV28 and J is TRBJ2-3; D ambiguous. The CDR3 spans 14 residues. V lost 3 bases, J lost 1 base, and 8 bases lay in between. Germline V gene data show CDR1 as MDHEN and CDR2 as SYDVKM.

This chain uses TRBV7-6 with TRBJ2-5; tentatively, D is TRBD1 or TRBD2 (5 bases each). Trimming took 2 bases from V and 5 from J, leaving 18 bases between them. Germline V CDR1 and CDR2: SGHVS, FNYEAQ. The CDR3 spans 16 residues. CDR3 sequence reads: CASSLSGDAESETQYF. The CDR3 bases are TGTGCCAGCAGCTTATCCGGGGACGCCGAAAGCGAGACCCAGTACTTC.

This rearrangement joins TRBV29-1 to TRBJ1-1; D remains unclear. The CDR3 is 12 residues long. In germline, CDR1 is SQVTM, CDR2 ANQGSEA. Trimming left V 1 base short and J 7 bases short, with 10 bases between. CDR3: CSVEVAWHEAFF. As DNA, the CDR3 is TGCAGCGTTGAAGTGGCATGGCATGAAGCTTTCTTT.

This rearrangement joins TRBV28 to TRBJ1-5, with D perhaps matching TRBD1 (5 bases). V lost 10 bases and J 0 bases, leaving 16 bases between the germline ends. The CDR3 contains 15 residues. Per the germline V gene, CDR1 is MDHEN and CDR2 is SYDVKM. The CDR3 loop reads CATILGDYSNQPQHF. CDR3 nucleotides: TGTGCCACAATATTAGGGGATTATAGCAATCAGCCCCAGCATTTT.

The CDR3 reads CASSYSSYRGSSPLHF. The CDR3 DNA reads as TGTGCCAGCAGTTACTCGAGCTACAGGGGGAGTTCACCCCTCCACTTT. V gene TRBV6-5 combines with J gene TRBJ1-6; 8 bases map to TRBD1. J lost 9 bases, V lost 0 bases, and 7 bases had no gene match. This CDR3 has 16 amino acids. Looked up from germline, CDR1 is MNHEY and CDR2 is SVGAGI.

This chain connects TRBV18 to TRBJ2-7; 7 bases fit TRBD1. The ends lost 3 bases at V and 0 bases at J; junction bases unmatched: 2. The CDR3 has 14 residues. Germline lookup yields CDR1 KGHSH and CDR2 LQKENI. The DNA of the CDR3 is TGTGCCAGCTCACCTAGGGACAGCTCCTACGAGCAGTACTTC. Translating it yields CASSPRDSSYEQYF.

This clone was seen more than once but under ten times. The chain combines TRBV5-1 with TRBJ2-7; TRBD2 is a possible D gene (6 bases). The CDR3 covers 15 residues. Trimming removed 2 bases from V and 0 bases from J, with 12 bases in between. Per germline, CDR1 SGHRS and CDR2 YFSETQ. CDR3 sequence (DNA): TGCGCCAGCAGCTTTAGCGGTCCTAGCTCCTACGAGCAGTACGTC. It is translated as CASSFSGPSSYEQYV.

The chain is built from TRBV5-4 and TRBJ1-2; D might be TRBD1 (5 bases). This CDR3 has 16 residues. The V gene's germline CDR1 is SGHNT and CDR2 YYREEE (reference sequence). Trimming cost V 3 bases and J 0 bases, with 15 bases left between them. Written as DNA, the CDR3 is TGTGCCAGCAGCTCCCCAGGGCGTTGGGCTAACTATGGCTACACCTTC. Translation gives CASSSPGRWANYGYTF.

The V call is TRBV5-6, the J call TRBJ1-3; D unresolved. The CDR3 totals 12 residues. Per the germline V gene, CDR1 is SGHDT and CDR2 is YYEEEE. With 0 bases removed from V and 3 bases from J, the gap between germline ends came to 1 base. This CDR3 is CASSLGGNTIYF. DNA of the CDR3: TGTGCCAGCAGCTTGGGTGGAAACACCATATATTTT.

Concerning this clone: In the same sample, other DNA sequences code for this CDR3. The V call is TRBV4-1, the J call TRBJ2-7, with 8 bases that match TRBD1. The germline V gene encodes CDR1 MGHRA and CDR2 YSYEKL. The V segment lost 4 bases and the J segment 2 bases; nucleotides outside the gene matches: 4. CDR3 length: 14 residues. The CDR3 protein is CASSRGTGTYEQYV. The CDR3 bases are TGCGCCAGCAGCCGAGGGACAGGAACCTACGAGCAGTACGTC.